Listed below are T cell receptor beta chains from one sample, sequenced in a study of breast tumors, draining lymph nodes, adjacent tissues. TCRdb independently ran MiXCR on the multiplex PCR reads; one entry per CDR3 protein. The sample lists about 25,000 distinct CDR3 sequences; approximately 23% were seen once. Material: breast tumor tissue. Receptors were obtained from a female donor with breast cancer. Some clones in this sample may be carry-over from other donors' samples. The CDR3 runs from the conserved cysteine through the conserved F or W. Size values are once, few and many counts, or a class for expanded clones, and some rows have none.

>TRBV6-1|many|TRBJ2-7
CASSERTGGNYEQYF
>TRBV27|-|TRBJ2-2
CASSFTTGVAGTGELFF
>TRBV7-9|medium-sized|TRBJ2-7
CASSLALGRGASSYEQYF
>TRBV20-1|many|TRBJ1-2
CSAKEGGWRTF
>TRBV3-1|many|TRBJ1-2
CASSQGRPGGHYGYTF
>TRBV28|-|TRBJ2-3
CASSFTGGAGDTQYF
>TRBV9|medium-sized|TRBJ2-3
CASSGGTSLLTDTQYF
>TRBV5-1|-|TRBJ1-1
CASSLDGYTEAFF
>TRBV5-1|many|TRBJ2-6
CASSVYSGANVLTF
>TRBV28|many|TRBJ1-4
CASRDIREKLFF
>TRBV28|-|TRBJ1-2
CASMGGSGTGGGYTF
>TRBV4-1|many|TRBJ2-2
CASSRRQGARDTGELFF
>TRBV18|many|TRBJ2-7
CATSPTGVWEQYF
>TRBV2|few|TRBJ2-4
CASSGGSNIQYF
>TRBV30|many|TRBJ2-5
CAWKEETQYF
>TRBV11-2|-|TRBJ2-1
CASSLGAGVANEQFF
>TRBV7-8|-|TRBJ1-1
CASTPMDVRNTEAFF
>TRBV19|many|TRBJ1-5
CASRQGGQPQHF
>TRBV30|many|TRBJ2-7
CAWSVLSYGTGVEQYF
>TRBV13|-|TRBJ2-7
CASSQEASGGYEQYF
>TRBV2|many|TRBJ2-1
CASSAPRQSRNNEQFF
>TRBV7-2|many|TRBJ1-5
CASSVGLHQPQHF
>TRBV6-2/TRBV6-3|medium-sized|TRBJ2-3
CASKGSGDTQYF
>TRBV6-1|-|TRBJ2-5
CASSLLGETQYF
>TRBV5-1|-|TRBJ1-6
CASSLVVSGSSPYNSPLHF
>TRBV11-2|many|TRBJ2-7
CASSLARTEQYF
>TRBV11-2|many|TRBJ2-7
CASSGMGGQPFYEQYF
>TRBV20-1|once|TRBJ1-2
CSARDQDRVAYGYTF
>TRBV12-3/TRBV12-4|many|TRBJ2-1
CASSFGELNEQFF
>TRBV12-3/TRBV12-4|many|TRBJ2-6
CASSPSSGGANVLTF